The clone carrying this T cell receptor (beta chain) has more than one count but fewer than ten. Its target is not known. Data came from immunoSEQ multiplex PCR; TCRdb stores just in-frame clones and leaves some out. The table includes about 120,000 clones, roughly 88% detected once. The V segment lost 8 bases and the J segment 10 bases; nucleotides outside the gene matches: 6. From germline, CDR1 is MDHEN and CDR2 SYDVKM. This CDR3 has 11 residues. These data originate in a study of T cell responses to AZD1222 COVID-19 vaccine. Findings of the study overall: It was only a handful of AZD1222 recipients who were seropositive at baseline. Targeting of unmutated variant regions was reportedly seen in nearly half of spike-specific TCRs.

The chain couples TRBV28 to TRBJ1-1; 8 bases agree with TRBD1. This sample comprised peripheral blood, obtained on day 0 of AZD1222 vaccination. The clonotype originates from an adult in good health. The CDR3 DNA follows: TGTGCCAGCGGGTACAGGGGGGGAGCTTTCTTT. Protein: CASGYRGGAFF.